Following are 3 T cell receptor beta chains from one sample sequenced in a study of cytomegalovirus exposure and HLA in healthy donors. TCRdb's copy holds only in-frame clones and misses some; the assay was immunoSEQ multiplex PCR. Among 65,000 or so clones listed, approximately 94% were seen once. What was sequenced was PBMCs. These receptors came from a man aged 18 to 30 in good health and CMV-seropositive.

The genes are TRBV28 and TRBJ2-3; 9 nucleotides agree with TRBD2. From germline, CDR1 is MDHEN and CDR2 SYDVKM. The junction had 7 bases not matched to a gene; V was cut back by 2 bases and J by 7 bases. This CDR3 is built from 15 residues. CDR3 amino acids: CASSLSRTSANTQYF. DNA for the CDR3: TGTGCCAGCAGTTTAAGTCGGACTAGCGCAAATACGCAGTATTTT.

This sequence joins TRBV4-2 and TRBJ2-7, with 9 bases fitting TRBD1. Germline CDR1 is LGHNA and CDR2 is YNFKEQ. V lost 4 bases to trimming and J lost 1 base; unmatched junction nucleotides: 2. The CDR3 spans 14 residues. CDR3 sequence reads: CASSRGQGSYEQYF. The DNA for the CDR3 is TGTGCCAGCAGCCGGGGACAGGGATCCTACGAGCAGTACTTC.

CDR3 sequence (DNA): TGTGCCAGCAGTTGGACAGGGGATAGCAATCAGCCCCAGCATTTT. Its protein is CASSWTGDSNQPQHF. The chain recombines TRBV28 with TRBJ1-5, with 9 bases that match TRBD1. CDR1 is MDHEN and CDR2 is SYDVKM in the germline V gene. J gave up 0 bases and V 4 bases, and 1 base lay outside the gene matches. The CDR3 has 15 residues.